These T cell receptor beta chains were read from a single sample in a study of blood T cell repertoires in COVID-19. Libraries were prepared by immunoSEQ multiplex PCR; TCRdb keeps only in-frame clonotypes and omits some of them. This table holds 250,000 to 350,000 clones, roughly nine tenths found once. The specimen sequenced was peripheral blood. These receptors came from a woman in her forties or fifties who had recovered from COVID-19. CDR3s leave out the opening cysteine and the closing phenylalanine or tryptophan.

TRBJ2-5 TRBV3-1/TRBV3-2 ASSHREGTQY
TRBJ1-1 TRBV19 ASRLTGGGTEAF
TRBJ2-7 TRBV9 ASSVDLGTGFYEQY
TRBJ2-5 TRBV7-2 ASSALAGLREETQY
TRBJ2-1 TRBV10-2 ASSMDSAYNEQF
TRBJ2-5 TRBV6-2/TRBV6-3 ASSPPDPGRQETQY
TRBJ1-5 TRBV5-5 ASSSAGGRNQPQH
TRBJ2-1 TRBV7-2 ASSLDMRGLKQDNEQF
TRBJ1-2 TRBV28 ASRNRGFGYT
TRBJ2-3 TRBV9 ASSVSPRGSDTQY
TRBJ2-1 TRBV1 TSSQSSGTSGRPPLNEQF
TRBJ2-2 TRBV5-1 ASSPTLANTGELF
TRBJ2-7 TRBV5-6 ASSQMTGTHEQY
TRBJ2-7 TRBV4-3 ASSQGPGHEQY
TRBJ2-4 TRBV6-2/TRBV6-3 ASSAHTAKNIQY
TRBJ2-2 TRBV7-9 ASSPRLAGGRGRPGELF
TRBJ1-2 TRBV6-5 ASRHGTGYGYT
TRBJ1-2 TRBV28 ASSFDRDYGYT
TRBJ1-5 TRBV4-3 ASSPTRSNQPQH
TRBJ2-5 TRBV4-1 ASSQVGGTQY
TRBJ2-1 TRBV30 AWRIAGGNEQF
TRBJ2-3 TRBV9 ASSPPTSTDTQY
TRBJ1-3 TRBV6-5 ASSPSPGAGNTIY
TRBJ2-7 TRBV7-2 ASSLFGDPTYEQY
TRBJ1-2 TRBV3-1/TRBV3-2 ASSTQGDRTKGYT
TRBJ1-6 TRBV5-1 ASKDSLGNSPLH
TRBJ2-3 TRBV10-3 AISERSGGATDTQY
TRBJ2-1 TRBV30 AWRGQGATEQF
TRBJ2-7 TRBV4-3 ASSQDDRGIYEQY
TRBJ2-7 TRBV4-2 ASSQDLPLPHEQY
TRBJ2-5 TRBV25-1 ASSDRGRETQY
TRBJ1-1 TRBV7-3 ASSPGTGIMSEAF
TRBJ1-1 TRBV10-3 AISPNPGQGNTEAF
TRBJ1-1 TRBV6-5 ASSLRGFGLEAF
TRBJ2-3 TRBV7-5 ARSLASGGAQGTDTQY
TRBJ2-7 TRBV29-1 SVRPAGDNEQY
TRBJ2-3 TRBV7-2 ASSLQRDLTDTQY
TRBJ1-5 TRBV6-5 ASIPRGQVNQPQH
TRBJ2-5 TRBV12-3/TRBV12-4 ASSPGGRGSHY
TRBJ2-6 TRBV5-1 ASSSRTGSGANVLT
TRBJ1-1 TRBV7-9 ASSPWGQAEAF
TRBJ2-1 TRBV6-5 ASRQSGGAYNEQF
TRBJ1-6 TRBV27 ASSLFRGTANNSPLH
TRBJ2-2 TRBV6-2/TRBV6-3 ASSYSPAGGPGELF
TRBJ2-7 TRBV11-2 ASSLFAASGHEQY
TRBJ1-5 TRBV6-6 AGSGINQPQH
TRBJ2-2 TRBV11-3 ASSHSQGLRNYTGELF